These 24 T cell receptor beta chains share one sample of origin, sequenced in a study of beta chain features in type 1 diabetes. Broader study findings: Shorter TCRB CDR3s, moderately but significantly so, were found in Type 1 diabetes patients in all four CD4+ subsets.

Reverse transcription of all isolated RNA meant that expressed TCRB transcripts were sequenced. Here immunoSEQ multiplex PCR was the method, and the copy in TCRdb shows in-frame clones only, minus some. The sample records around 300,000 clones, roughly 15% being singletons. Their antigen targets remain unknown. The sequencing sample was made of naive CD4+ T cells from blood. Receptors were obtained from a man between 18 and 29 years old with type 1 diabetes.

In its sample, this clone was seen a few times. V is TRBV28 and J is TRBJ2-5; TRBD2 aligns across 11 bases. The CDR3 loop spans 15 amino acids. CDR1 is MDHEN and CDR2 is SYDVKM in the germline V gene. With 5 bases clipped from V and 4 bases from J, the junction kept 6 bases outside the gene matches. CDR3 sequence reads: CASSIPGLAVETQYF. CDR3 nucleotides: TGTGCCAGCAGTATACCGGGACTAGCGGTAGAGACCCAGTACTTC.

This clone has a handful of counts. The rearrangement uses TRBV29-1 and TRBJ2-7, with 10 bases aligning to TRBD1. V lost 3 bases, J lost 2 bases, and 1 base stayed unmatched. The CDR3 has 13 residues. Germline V gene lookup returns CDR1 SQVTM and CDR2 ANQGSEA. The DNA for the CDR3 is TGCAGCGTTGATGGGACAGGGGCCTACGAGCAGTACTTC. It codes for CSVDGTGAYEQYF.

The table lists this clone with a few counts. Other nucleotide sequences in the sample specify the same CDR3. This chain links TRBV27 with TRBJ2-3; TRBD2 agrees at 7 bases. Germline values: CDR1 MNHEY, CDR2 SMNVEV (reference sequence). V gave up 5 bases and J gave up 0 bases; unmatched junction bases: 8. The CDR3 contains 16 residues. CDR3 sequence: CASSTLAGLSTDTQYF. CDR3 in DNA: TGTGCCAGCAGTACCTTAGCGGGCCTGAGCACAGATACGCAGTATTTT.

V usage is TRBV6-5 and J usage is TRBJ1-1, with D hard to call. The CDR3 runs 12 residues. Germline CDR1 reads MNHEY; CDR2 reads SVGAGI. The V gene lost 7 bases and the J gene lost 4 bases, with 10 bases spanning the gap. CDR3 region: CASIGGSTEAFF. The CDR3 region has the DNA TGTGCCAGCATCGGAGGGTCCACTGAAGCTTTCTTT.

The V call is TRBV7-9, the J call TRBJ1-4, with TRBD1 matching 7 bases. V dropped 5 bases and J dropped 0; count of bases not matched to a gene: 3. The CDR3 sequence is 15 residues long. Germline V gene sequence: CDR1 SEHNR, CDR2 FQNEAQ (reference sequence). The CDR3 DNA follows: TGTGCCAGCAGCGAGGACAGGTCAACTAATGAAAAACTGTTTTTT. Translation gives CASSEDRSTNEKLFF.

This chain uses TRBV28 with TRBJ1-5; no reliable D call. The CDR3 runs 12 residues. CDR1 is MDHEN and CDR2 is SYDVKM in the germline V gene. Trimming shortened V by 8 bases and J by 5 bases, and 10 bases separated the two germline ends. The DNA of the CDR3 is TGTGCCAGCTGCCGACTGGATCAGCCCCAGCATTTT. This sequence encodes CASCRLDQPQHF.

This clone was seen only a few times. This sequence joins TRBV7-2 and TRBJ2-7; 7 nucleotides match TRBD2. V gave up 5 bases and J gave up 10 bases; unmatched junction bases: 11. The CDR3 is made up of 13 amino acids. CDR1 is SGHTA and CDR2 is FQGNSA in the germline V gene. CDR3 protein: CASSPYGEGTQYF. CDR3 DNA: TGTGCCAGCAGCCCATACGGGGAGGGAACCCAGTACTTC.

The chain is built from TRBV6-5 and TRBJ2-3; 7 positions match TRBD1. The ends lost 5 bases at V and 2 bases at J; junction bases unmatched: 7. Germline CDR1 reads MNHEY; CDR2 reads SVGAGI. The CDR3 runs 15 residues. CDR3 residues: CASSTQGTLTDTQYF. As DNA, the CDR3 is TGTGCCAGCAGTACACAGGGGACCCTCACAGATACGCAGTATTTT.

The J gene is TRBJ2-2, the V gene TRBV5-6, with D possibly matching TRBD1 (6 bases). Trimming shortened V by 0 bases and J by 8 bases, and 11 bases separated the two germline ends. This CDR3 has 14 residues. Germline CDR1 SGHDT, CDR2 YYEEEE. CDR3 region: CASSLDRALGELFF. For the CDR3, the DNA is TGTGCCAGCAGCTTGGACAGGGCCCTTGGGGAGCTGTTTTTT.

This chain links TRBV7-8 with TRBJ1-1; D unresolved. Between the trimmed V and J ends, which lost 5 bases and 0 bases, there was a span of 19 bases. The CDR3 runs 17 residues. Germline-derived CDR1 and CDR2 are SGHVS and FQNEAQ. The CDR3 nucleotides read TGTGCCAGCAGCGCCCGACGGGTAGTCGGGATGAACACTGAAGCTTTCTTT. This gives the protein CASSARRVVGMNTEAFF.

In its sample, this clone was seen a few times. The rearrangement joins TRBV6-5 to TRBJ2-7, with TRBD1 matching 8 bases. There are 14 residues in the CDR3. Germline V gene data show CDR1 as MNHEY and CDR2 as SVGAGI. V lost 0 bases, J lost 5 bases, and 3 bases stayed unmatched. The CDR3 region has the DNA TGTGCCAGCAGTTACTCTTGGACAGGGCACGAGCAGTACTTC. As protein: CASSYSWTGHEQYF.

This sequence joins TRBV7-9 and TRBJ2-3; D not resolved. The CDR3 runs 13 residues. V was pared by 2 bases and J by 9 bases, with 12 bases between. Germline loops: CDR1 SEHNR, CDR2 FQNEAQ (reference sequence). CDR3 protein: CASSLSLRETQYF. CDR3 DNA: TGTGCCAGCAGCTTAAGTTTGCGTGAGACGCAGTATTTT.

This chain connects TRBV28 to TRBJ1-2; D gene unclear. CDR3 size: 12 residues. Germline V gene sequence: CDR1 MDHEN, CDR2 SYDVKM. The V gene lost 3 bases and the J gene lost 4 bases, with 6 bases spanning the gap. CDR3 loop: CASSFEAYGYTF. CDR3 in DNA: TGTGCCAGCAGTTTTGAGGCCTATGGCTACACCTTC.

The chain joins TRBV11-2 to TRBJ2-1, with TRBD2 identical over 9 bases. Germline CDR1 reads SGHAT; CDR2 reads FQNNGV. The CDR3 is made up of 15 amino acids. After removal of 4 bases from V and 3 bases from J, the junction contained 4 bases not matched to a gene. CDR3 coding DNA: TGTGCCAGCAGCTCGACTAGCGGATACTACAATGAGCAGTTCTTC. Protein: CASSSTSGYYNEQFF.

The V and J genes are TRBV5-4 and TRBJ1-1; TRBD1 agrees at 8 bases. The CDR3 runs to 13 residues. J gave up 6 bases and V 4 bases, and 5 bases lay outside the gene matches. In germline, CDR1 is SGHNT, CDR2 YYREEE (reference sequence). The CDR3, as DNA: TGTGCCAGCAGCCTCGGACAGGGCCCTGAAGCTTTCTTT. Translated: CASSLGQGPEAFF.

The chain carries TRBV7-9 and TRBJ2-5; D is perhaps TRBD2 (6 bases). Trimming pared 5 bases from V and 6 bases from J, leaving 13 bases between. Germline V CDR1 and CDR2: SEHNR, FQNEAQ (reference sequence). There are 13 residues in the CDR3. Here the CDR3 DNA reads TGTGCCAGCAGCCTCGGGGGTACCCAGACCCAGTACTTC. As protein: CASSLGGTQTQYF.

This clone was observed a few times. V usage is TRBV9 and J usage is TRBJ2-1, with 7 bases lining up with TRBD1. V dropped 0 bases and J dropped 7; count of bases not matched to a gene: 4. The CDR3 has 14 amino acids. The germline V gene encodes CDR1 SGDLS and CDR2 YYNGEE. For the CDR3, the DNA is TGTGCCAGCAGCGTAGCGGACAGGCTTAATGAGCAGTTCTTC. It is translated as CASSVADRLNEQFF.

This clone appeared a few times. The chain recombines TRBV4-1 with TRBJ2-2; the D is unclear. With 2 bases removed from V and 2 bases from J, the gap between germline ends came to 6 bases. The CDR3 spans 14 residues. CDR1 MGHRA and CDR2 YSYEKL come from the germline V gene. The CDR3 loop reads CASSQPSNTGELFF. In DNA form, the CDR3 reads TGCGCCAGCAGCCAACCTAGTAACACCGGGGAGCTGTTTTTT.

This clone was seen more than once but under ten times. This sample includes further DNA sequences coding for the same CDR3. The V and J genes are TRBV30 and TRBJ1-1; D gene unclear. Germline V lookup: CDR1 GTSNPN, CDR2 SVGIG (reference sequence). The CDR3 has 11 amino acids. With 3 bases removed from V and 1 base from J, the gap between germline ends came to 3 bases. CDR3 sequence (DNA): TGTGCCTGGAGAGCGAACACTGAAGCTTTCTTT. Translation: CAWRANTEAFF.

In this sample, this clone turned up a few times. Written as DNA, the CDR3 is TGTGCCATCGGGGCCTCGACAGGGAGCCACGAGCAGTACTTC. Its protein is CAIGASTGSHEQYF. The chain links TRBV10-3 to TRBJ2-7; 7 bases map to TRBD1. The CDR3 totals 14 residues. The J segment lost 5 bases and the V segment lost 8 bases, leaving 12 bases of the junction unmatched. Germline V lookup: CDR1 ENHRY, CDR2 SYGVKD.

The V gene is TRBV7-2, the J gene TRBJ2-1; D unclear. V was shortened by 1 base and J by 0 bases, with 10 bases between the two germline ends. The CDR3 consists of 16 residues. Germline lookup yields CDR1 SGHTA and CDR2 FQGNSA. CDR3 residues: CASSLDLHSSYNEQFF. The CDR3 coding sequence is TGTGCCAGCAGCTTAGACCTGCACAGCTCCTACAATGAGCAGTTCTTC.

CDR3 in DNA: TGCGCCAGCAGCCCCGGACAGGGTATGAATGGCTACACCTTC. It codes for CASSPGQGMNGYTF. The rearrangement links TRBV5-1 to TRBJ1-2; 8 bases line up with TRBD1. CDR3 length: 14 residues. With V trimmed by 4 bases and J by 6 bases, 8 bases remained unmatched. From germline, CDR1 is SGHRS and CDR2 YFSETQ.

This clone turned up a few times. The chain employs TRBV30 and TRBJ2-3; TRBD2 is a possible D gene (7 bases). CDR3 length equals 14 residues. The ends were cut back, 5 bases at V and 2 bases at J, with 14 bases in the middle. CDR1 and CDR2 from the germline V gene are GTSNPN and SVGIG (reference sequence). The CDR3: CAWEQGLITDTQYF. The CDR3 region has the DNA TGTGCCTGGGAACAGGGACTAATCACAGATACGCAGTATTTT.

This clone occurred a few times. CDR3 amino acids: CAWTQQGANTEAFF. The CDR3 region has the DNA TGTGCCTGGACCCAACAGGGGGCGAACACTGAAGCTTTCTTT. The rearrangement links TRBV30 to TRBJ1-1; 9 bases fit TRBD1. The CDR3 has 14 residues. Germline CDR1 GTSNPN, CDR2 SVGIG (reference sequence). V shed 4 bases and J 1 base; nucleotides not matched to a gene: 4.